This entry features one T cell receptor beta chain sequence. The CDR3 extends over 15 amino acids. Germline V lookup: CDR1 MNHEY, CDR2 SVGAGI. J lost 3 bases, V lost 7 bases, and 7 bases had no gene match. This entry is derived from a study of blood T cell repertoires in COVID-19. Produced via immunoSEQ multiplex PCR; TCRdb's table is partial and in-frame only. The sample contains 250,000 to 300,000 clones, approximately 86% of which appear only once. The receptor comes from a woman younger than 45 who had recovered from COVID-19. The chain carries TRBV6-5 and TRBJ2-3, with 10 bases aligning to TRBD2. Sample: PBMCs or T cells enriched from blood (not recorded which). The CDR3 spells CASNPLAGVTDTQYF. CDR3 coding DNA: TGTGCCAGCAATCCCCTAGCGGGAGTGACAGATACGCAGTATTTT.